These 7 T cell receptor beta chains originate from one sample sequenced in a study of cytomegalovirus exposure and HLA in healthy donors. The PCR was carried out with 60 Vbeta primers and 13 Jbeta primers. Sequencing was performed with immunoSEQ multiplex PCR; in TCRdb, only in-frame clones are kept and a portion is missing. Of some 13,000 clones detected, roughly 63% appear once; the ten largest clones hold more than 15%. Sequencing was done on a sample of PBMCs. The receptor set was obtained from a woman aged 50 to 60 in good health and CMV-seropositive.

This rearrangement joins TRBV5-1 to TRBJ1-1, with D possibly matching TRBD1 (6 bases). V lost 1 base to trimming and J lost 2 bases, with 9 bases between them. The CDR3 covers 14 residues. The germline gives CDR1 SGHRS, CDR2 YFSETQ. CDR3 nucleotide sequence: TGCGCCAGCAGCTTGCCCAGGGGAAACACTGAAGCTTTCTTT. Its translation is CASSLPRGNTEAFF.

This clone is deemed large (0.1 to 1%). The chain's CDR3 is CASSPGQGSYNEQFF. For the CDR3, the DNA is TGTGCCAGCAGTCCCGGACAGGGATCCTACAATGAGCAGTTCTTC. V gene TRBV6-4 combines with J gene TRBJ2-1; 8 positions agree with TRBD1. Germline trimming cut 5 bases from V and 1 base from J; bases unmatched to any gene: 4. Germline V gene data show CDR1 as MRHNA and CDR2 as SNTAGT. The CDR3 spans 15 residues.

This chain uses TRBV7-6 with TRBJ2-1; the match to TRBD2 covers 8 bases. The CDR3 runs to 16 residues. Germline V gene lookup returns CDR1 SGHVS and CDR2 FNYEAQ. J gave up 4 bases and V 2 bases, and 7 bases lay outside the gene matches. CDR3 residues: CASSLTAGGLYNEQFF. CDR3 DNA sequence: TGTGCCAGCAGCTTAACGGCGGGAGGCCTTTACAATGAGCAGTTCTTC.

This chain links TRBV29-1 with TRBJ2-2; the match to TRBD2 covers 12 bases. Trimming at V came to 6 bases and at J to 4 bases, leaving 9 bases not matched to a gene. The CDR3 is 16 residues long. Germline loops: CDR1 SQVTM, CDR2 ANQGSEA. CDR3 sequence reads: CSVPTGLAGSTGELFF. The DNA of the CDR3 is TGCAGCGTCCCTACGGGACTAGCGGGTTCCACCGGGGAGCTGTTTTTT.

The chain couples TRBV28 to TRBJ1-5; D remains ambiguous. The germline CDR1 and CDR2 sequences are MDHEN and SYDVKM. The CDR3 extends over 15 amino acids. Trimming stripped 0 bases from V and 4 bases from J, with 10 bases between. As DNA, the CDR3 is TGTGCCAGCAGTTTATGGGTGGGCCTAAATCAGCCCCAGCATTTT. Encoded protein: CASSLWVGLNQPQHF.

The J gene is TRBJ1-1, the V gene TRBV29-1, with D perhaps TRBD1 (5 bases). CDR1 and CDR2 from the germline V gene are SQVTM and ANQGSEA. Trimming stripped 4 bases from V and 5 bases from J, with 14 bases between. CDR3 length equals 13 residues. In DNA, the CDR3 is TGCAGCGTTGGCGTGGGGGGGAGGACTGAAGCTTTCTTT. It codes for CSVGVGGRTEAFF. The full variable domain, rest sourced from reference TRBV29-1 and TRBJ1-1, is SAVISQKPSRDICQRGTSLTIQCQVDSQVTMMFWYRQQPGQSLTLIATANQGSEATYESGFVIDKFPISRPNLTFSTLTVSNMSPEDSSIYLCSVGVGGRTEAFFGQGTRLTVV.

The rearrangement uses TRBV6-1 and TRBJ1-1, with a tentative D call TRBD1 (5 bases). Trimming shortened V by 1 base and J by 7 bases, and 10 bases separated the two germline ends. The CDR3 sequence is 13 residues long. Germline V gene lookup returns CDR1 MNHNS and CDR2 SASEGT. The CDR3 sequence: CASSEGGRVEAFF. DNA for the CDR3: TGTGCCAGCAGTGAAGGGGGGAGGGTTGAAGCTTTCTTT.